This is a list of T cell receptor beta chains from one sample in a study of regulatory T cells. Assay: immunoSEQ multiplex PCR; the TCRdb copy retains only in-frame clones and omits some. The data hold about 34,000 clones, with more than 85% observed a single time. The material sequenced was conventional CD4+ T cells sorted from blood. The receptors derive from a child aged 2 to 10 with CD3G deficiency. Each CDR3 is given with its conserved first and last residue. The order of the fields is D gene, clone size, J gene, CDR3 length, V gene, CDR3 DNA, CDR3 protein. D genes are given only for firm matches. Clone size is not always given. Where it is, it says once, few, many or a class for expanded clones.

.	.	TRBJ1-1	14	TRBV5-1	TGCGCCAGCAGCTTGGCGGAGGGTAGTACTGAAGCTTTCTTT	CASSLAEGSTEAFF
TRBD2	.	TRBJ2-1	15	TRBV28	TGTGCCAGCAGCTCGGGGACTAGCGGTCACAATGAGCAGTTCTTC	CASSSGTSGHNEQFF
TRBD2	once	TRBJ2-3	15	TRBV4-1	TGCGCCAGCAGCCAAGATCAACTAGCGGGAGATACGCAGTATTTT	CASSQDQLAGDTQYF
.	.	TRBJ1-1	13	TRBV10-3	TGTGCCATCAGTGAAGGGGGATACACTGAAGCTTTCTTT	CAISEGGYTEAFF
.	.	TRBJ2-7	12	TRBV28	TGTGCCAGCAGTACCGTTAGGAACGAGCAGTACTTC	CASSTVRNEQYF
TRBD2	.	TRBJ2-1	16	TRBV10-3	TGTGCCATCAGTGAGTCAGCGGGATTAAGGTTCCATGAGCAGTTCTTC	CAISESAGLRFHEQFF
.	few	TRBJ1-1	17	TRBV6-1	TGTGCCAGCAGTGAGCTGCCCGGGCAGCGGCTGAACACTGAAGCTTTCTTT	CASSELPGQRLNTEAFF
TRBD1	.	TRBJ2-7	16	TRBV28	TGTGCCAGCAGTTTAGCGGGACAGGGGGCGACCTACGAGCAGTACTTC	CASSLAGQGATYEQYF
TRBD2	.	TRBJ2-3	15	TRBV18	TGTGCCAGCTCAGCAGCGGGAGTAGGCACAGATACGCAGTATTTT	CASSAAGVGTDTQYF
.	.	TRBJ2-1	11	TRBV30	TGTGCCTGGAGTGTCCAAAATGAGCAGTTCTTC	CAWSVQNEQFF
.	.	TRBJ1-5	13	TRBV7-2	TGTGCCAGCAGCTTTCCCGTAAATCAGCCCCAGCATTTT	CASSFPVNQPQHF
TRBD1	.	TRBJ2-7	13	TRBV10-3	TGTGCCATCAGTGGGGACAGGACGGGGGAGCAGTACTTC	CAISGDRTGEQYF
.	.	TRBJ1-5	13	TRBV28	TGTGCCAGCAGTTTCCGCGGGGCACAGCCCCAGCATTTT	CASSFRGAQPQHF
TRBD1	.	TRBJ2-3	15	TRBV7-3	TGTGCCAGCAGCCAAACAGGGGGCTCGACAGATACGCAGTATTTT	CASSQTGGSTDTQYF
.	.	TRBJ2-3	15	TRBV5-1	TGCGCCAGCAGCTTGGCCGGCAGAAGCACAGATACGCAGTATTTT	CASSLAGRSTDTQYF
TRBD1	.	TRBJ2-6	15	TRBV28	TGTGCCAGCAGACAAACAGGGGGAGGGGCCAACGTCCTGACTTTC	CASRQTGGGANVLTF
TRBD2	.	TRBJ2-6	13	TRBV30	TGTGCCCGTGGGAGGGCCGGGGCCAACGTCCTGACTTTC	CARGRAGANVLTF
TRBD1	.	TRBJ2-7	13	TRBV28	TGTGCCAGCAGCCCTGGGACAGCCGGCGAGCAGTACTTC	CASSPGTAGEQYF
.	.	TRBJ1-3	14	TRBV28	TGTGCCAGCAGCCAGACAGGTTATCGGAACACCATATATTTT	CASSQTGYRNTIYF
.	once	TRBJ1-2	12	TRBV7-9	TGTGCCAGCAGCTTAGGGGGCTGGGGCTACACCTTC	CASSLGGWGYTF
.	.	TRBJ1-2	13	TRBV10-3	TGTGCCATCGCCGCCCGGGGGGAGTATGGCTACACCTTC	CAIAARGEYGYTF
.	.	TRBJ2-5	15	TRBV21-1	TGTGCCAGCAGTGGGGGAACACAGAAGGTGGAGACCCAGTACTTC	CASSGGTQKVETQYF
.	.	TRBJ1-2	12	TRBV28	TGTGCCAGCAGTTTGGGGCTGGGGAGCTACACCTTC	CASSLGLGSYTF
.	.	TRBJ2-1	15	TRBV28	TGTGCCAGCAGAAACAGATTAAGCTCCTACAATGAGCAGTTCTTC	CASRNRLSSYNEQFF
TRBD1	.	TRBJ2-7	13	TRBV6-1	TGTGCCAGCAGTTCAAGGACAGGCTACGAGCAGTACTTC	CASSSRTGYEQYF
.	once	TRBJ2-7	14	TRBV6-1	TGTGCCAGCAGTTGGGGCGGCGGTAACTACGAGCAGTACTTC	CASSWGGGNYEQYF
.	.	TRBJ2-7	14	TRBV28	TGTGCCAGCAGTTTATCGGGGCACTCCTACGAGCAGTACTTC	CASSLSGHSYEQYF
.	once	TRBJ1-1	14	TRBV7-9	TGTGCCAGCAGTTGGGGGGACTTAAACACTGAAGCTTTCTTT	CASSWGDLNTEAFF
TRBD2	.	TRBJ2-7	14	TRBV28	TGTGCCAGCAGTGTCACTAGCGGGAGCTACGAGCAGTACTTC	CASSVTSGSYEQYF
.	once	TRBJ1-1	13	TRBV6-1	TGTGCCAGCAGTACAGGGCGGAACACTGAAGCTTTCTTT	CASSTGRNTEAFF
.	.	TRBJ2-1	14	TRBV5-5	TGTGCCAGCAGCTTGGCCAGCTCCTACAATGAGCAGTTCTTC	CASSLASSYNEQFF
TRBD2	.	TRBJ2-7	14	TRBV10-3	TGTGCCATCAGTAAAGCGGGAGGGCCGTCCGAGCAGTACTTC	CAISKAGGPSEQYF
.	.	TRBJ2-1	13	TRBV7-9	TGTGCCAGCAGCCTTGGACCCTTCGGGGAGCAGTTCTTC	CASSLGPFGEQFF
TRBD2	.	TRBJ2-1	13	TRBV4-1	TGCGCCAGCAGCCCGGGACTAGTGGGTGAGCAGTTCTTC	CASSPGLVGEQFF
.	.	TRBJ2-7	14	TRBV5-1	TGCGCCAGCAGCTTGGGGCGGGAAGGCTACGAGCAGTACTTC	CASSLGREGYEQYF
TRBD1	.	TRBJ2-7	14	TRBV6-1	TGTGCCAGCAGTCAGACAGGGAATTCCCACGAGCAGTACTTC	CASSQTGNSHEQYF
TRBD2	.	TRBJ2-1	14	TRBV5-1	TGCGCCAGCAGCTTGGCGGGAGGTATAAATGAGCAGTTCTTC	CASSLAGGINEQFF
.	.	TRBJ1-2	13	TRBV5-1	TGCGCCAGCAGGTCAACAGCTAACTATGGCTACACCTTC	CASRSTANYGYTF
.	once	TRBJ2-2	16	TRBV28	TGTGCCAGCATGGGGGGCCAACTGGGGAACACCGGGGAGCTGTTTTTT	CASMGGQLGNTGELFF
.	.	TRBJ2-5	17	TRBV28	TGTGCCAGCAGTCATTGGGGAACCCGGCGTCGGGAAGAGACCCAGTACTTC	CASSHWGTRRREETQYF
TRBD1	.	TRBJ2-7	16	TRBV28	TGTGCCAGCAGTGCCTCCTCCGGGACAGGGGGCGCCGAGCAGTACTTC	CASSASSGTGGAEQYF
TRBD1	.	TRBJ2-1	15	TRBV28	TGTGCCAGCAGTCCACGGGACAGGGTGATAGCTGAGCAGTTCTTC	CASSPRDRVIAEQFF
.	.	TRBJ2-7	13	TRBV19	TGTGCCAGTAGTATAGGTCCGGGCTACGAGCAGTACTTC	CASSIGPGYEQYF